This T cell receptor beta chain originates from a study of OX40 agonist ivuxolimab in advanced cancers. At the level of the whole study: The costimulatory receptor OX40 (CD134) was targeted by ivuxolimab, a fully human IgG2 agonistic monoclonal antibody. Intravenous ivuxolimab was administered to patients every 2 weeks at six dose levels: 0.01, 0.1, 0.3, 1.5, 3 and 10 mg/kg. Among the roughly 50 dose-escalation patients, approximately 20 had hepatocellular carcinoma, 15 melanoma, 9 renal cell carcinoma and 9 head and neck cancer. The dose-escalation cohort was roughly 80% male with a mean age of around 64 years, ranging from roughly 23 to 85. Prior anti-PD-1, anti-PD-L1 or anti-CTLA-4 therapy was permitted, and about two fifths of dose-escalation patients had received checkpoint inhibitors. Partial responses occurred in three dose-escalation patients, of whom one had hepatocellular carcinoma and two had cutaneous melanoma. Peripheral TCRbeta sequencing aimed to test whether ivuxolimab altered TCR sequence diversity and caused clonal T-cell expansion. The paper reports the monotherapy dose-escalation portion (N of about 50 patients) of the phase I ivuxolimab trial.

Beyond this particular receptor, the publication reports: Low levels of normalized T-cell clonal expansion were also seen in some patients who did not respond. In the 0.1-3.0 mg/kg groups, partial responders had among the lowest normalized peripheral clonal expansion, particularly in CD8+ T cells. At doses of 0.1 to 3.0 mg/kg, clonal expansion of both CD4+ and CD8+ T cells in blood was seen between baseline and week 6. The antigen specificity of the clonally expanded peripheral T cells was not determined. On average, CD8+ T cells showed more expanded clones than CD4+ T cells after ivuxolimab.

The trial excluded patients who had a history of autoimmune disease or who were on systemic immunosuppression. Peripheral blood for TCR sequencing was drawn from every dose cohort at baseline, at cycle 4 day 1 and at cycle 7 day 1. Samples came from an open-label, multicenter, first-in-human phase I dose-escalation trial of ivuxolimab. Adults with locally advanced or metastatic melanoma, renal cell carcinoma, hepatocellular carcinoma or head and neck squamous cell carcinoma were enrolled in the trial. CD4+ and CD8+ T cells were sorted separately from peripheral blood before TCR sequencing. CDR1 SQVTM and CDR2 ANQGSEA are derived from the germline V gene. Counted from cysteine to phenylalanine, this CDR3 has 13 amino acids. The read is trimmed to its CDR3 DNA, 39 bases read in frame from base 1. At the junction V is shortened by 4 bases and J by 1 base, with 8 bases in between. To sequence the TCRbeta CDR3 region, genomic DNA was isolated from the sorted cells. TCRbeta CDR3 regions were sequenced using the immunoSEQ Assay. TCRdb limited this immuneACCESS table to in-frame rearrangements with V and J called. A share of clones is missing; checked studies link under half to unresolved V genes, and the rest is unexplained. The sample data list about 62,000 clones, and about four fifths of these were observed just once. The ten largest clonotypes hold less than 1.2% of the sample.

A word on this clone: Its antigen is unknown. No base quality values were provided; no much bigger clone lies one nucleotide off.

The input for sequencing was CD4+ or CD8+ T cells sorted from blood, taken in a trial of the OX40 agonist ivuxolimab. The chain links TRBV29-1 with TRBJ2-1; the D region is possibly TRBD1 or TRBD2, each matching across 5 bases. The receptor's source is an adult with an advanced solid tumor such as melanoma, head and neck, liver or kidney cancer. Here is the DNA: TGCAGCGTTGGGGGGAGTTCCTACAATGAGCAGTTCTTC. Translated, this is CSVGGSSYNEQFF.